A selection of T cell receptor beta chains follows, all from one sample in a study of technical replicates of blood from several donors. The assay was immunoSEQ multiplex PCR, and TCRdb's table has in-frame clones only and misses some. In the table there are approximately 74,000 clones, over 80% of which are singletons. The sequencing input was PBMCs. These receptors were taken from a human donor in good health. Some clones in this sample may be carry-over from other donors' samples. CDR3s include the opening cysteine and the closing phenylalanine or tryptophan. A D gene is named only where the DNA matches it firmly.

cdr3_aa v_call d_call
CASSSYGQGTRNQPQHF TRBV5-6 TRBD1
CAISESSEDRGF TRBV10-3 TRBD1
CASTSGQGGRRDGYTF TRBV6-6 TRBD1
CASSFGTGESYEQYF TRBV5-1 TRBD1
CAISERQGENSPLHF TRBV10-3 TRBD1
CASSLSLAGGGADTQYF TRBV5-4 TRBD2
CASSPEPSRGWTEAFF TRBV27 NA
CASSQDLAGALSYEQYF TRBV4-3 TRBD2
CASSLRRGVTDTQYF TRBV5-1 TRBD2
CASSDHLNQPQHF TRBV2 NA
CASTGRQGPNIQYF TRBV2 TRBD1
CAISESQGRGEQFF TRBV10-3 NA
CASSLTGPYEQYF TRBV7-3 NA
CASSTEGVATDTQYF TRBV2 NA
CASSLDLGEQFF TRBV11-3 NA
CAISAGTGAFETQYF TRBV10-3 TRBD1
CAGMTGDKPSGNTIYF TRBV7-9 TRBD1
CASTKTGSSYNSPLHF TRBV5-1 TRBD1
CASSRGGEQYF TRBV7-9 NA
CASSLRPASPYEQYF TRBV11-3 NA
CASSLLAGGPLETQYF TRBV7-9 TRBD2
CASSSNRGAGNTIYF TRBV7-2 TRBD1
CASSSTRDTGELFF TRBV9 NA
CASSLGWGPYEQYF TRBV7-8 NA
CASSFYWGTGGRGTDTQYF TRBV5-6 TRBD1
CASSLGHEKLFF TRBV4-3 NA
CASSWTGDVGYTF TRBV7-9 TRBD1
CASSQGGSYNEQFF TRBV5-5 NA
CASIGRGEDEKLFF TRBV6-1 NA
CASSLAGEEGKLFF TRBV5-4 NA
CASSFRGGGTEAFF TRBV5-1 NA
CASKKGRTETQYF TRBV6-5 NA
CASSPRPTFFLSDGYTF TRBV2 NA
CASSLVGLAKEQFF TRBV7-8 TRBD2
CASAFRTTNYGYTF TRBV12-5 NA
CASSPPADTQYF TRBV5-1 NA
CASSLGGTGIYEQYF TRBV5-1 TRBD1
CASINVLAGGPRVMQYF TRBV7-9 TRBD2
CASSNREGSRSPLHF TRBV5-1 NA
CASSVERGRSGANVLTF TRBV9 TRBD1
CASSSGTGKFADTQYF TRBV7-9 NA
CASSYPSIAGGNEQFF TRBV6-5 TRBD2
CASSQEDRDYTQYF TRBV14 TRBD1
CASGTGQGTGELFF TRBV19 TRBD1
CASSHTLAGGQSGANVLTF TRBV4-1 TRBD2
CASSYQGNTEAFF TRBV6-5 NA
CASSFRETSTDTQYF TRBV7-9 NA
CASSEAPGHNYGYTF TRBV2 NA
CASSEVGGAGADTQYF TRBV6-1 NA
CASSSSYRGEKLFF TRBV28 NA
CASSQDWPTGYEQYF TRBV4-1 NA
CASSVSLAGNTDTQYF TRBV2 TRBD2
CASSSRESSYEQYF TRBV5-1 NA
CASSLRDRVGEQFF TRBV9 TRBD1
CASSEQSGQPQHF TRBV6-1 NA
CASGTSGSNEQYF TRBV27 TRBD2
CASSLVSAEGHNEQFF TRBV7-6 NA
CASEFRGGYTF TRBV6-5 NA
CASSRSGSASSYNEQFF TRBV19 NA